This T cell receptor (beta chain) was recovered during a study of T cells after yellow fever vaccination. The study, taken as a whole, reports: Overlap between CD4 and CD8 compartments was detected for a small share of clonotypes. Reappearance after the booster was observed for most primary-vaccination clones (around 96% CD4, around 90% CD8).

To note about this clonotype: No antigen is known for it. The CDR3 end shows no conserved phenylalanine or tryptophan, and so a read error is likely.

The 5'RACE template-switching step produced TCR cDNA and added a universal primer site and UMIs. TCRdb used MiXCR to reprocess the 5' RACE reads, holding one entry per CDR3 protein. The sample consists of around 260,000 distinct CDR3 sequences, roughly 5% of them appearing once. Germline V gives CDR1 SGHDT, CDR2 YYEEEE. Trimming took 3 bases from V and 4 from J, leaving 15 bases between them. There are 15 residues in the CDR3. The V and J genes are TRBV5-6 and TRBJ2-3; D is uncertain. The source of this sequence is a man aged 18-30 years who received the YFV17D yellow fever vaccine. Specimen: CD4+ T cells sorted from PBMCs, collected on the day of the yellow fever booster vaccination. CDR3 region: CASSSPSRQADTQYS. CDR3 nucleotide sequence: TGTGCCAGCAGCTCTCCCTCGCGGCAGGCAGATACGCAGTATTCT.